This T cell receptor (beta chain) was sequenced for a study of T-cell reconstitution after alpha-beta-depleted transplantation in children. This clonotype was observed a single time. A much larger clone lies a single base off, so this may be a read error. Unique molecular identifiers were used to barcode this TCRbeta library. TCRdb re-analysed the PCR reads in MiXCR, keeping a single row per CDR3 protein. The sample consists of some 190,000 distinct CDR3 sequences, approximately 10% of them appearing once. The sample in question was PBMCs, obtained before TCRalphabeta/CD19-depleted stem cell transplant. The origin of this receptor is a boy aged 2 to 10 with acute myeloid leukemia, due to receive a stem cell transplant.

The CDR3 DNA reads as TGTGCCAGCAGTCGATACTCCGGGACAGGGGGAGCAGATACGCGGTATTTT. It yields the protein CASSRYSGTGGADTRYF. The chain combines TRBV12-3 or TRBV12-4 with TRBJ2-3; 11 bases line up with TRBD1. The CDR3 is made up of 17 amino acids.